This T cell receptor (beta chain) emerged from a study of PD-1 blockade in classical Hodgkin lymphoma (dated by TCRdb to 2018 to 2020). Study-level background: Nivolumab dosing was 3 mg/kg intravenously every 2 weeks, continuing until either disease progression or unacceptable toxicity. The study used CyTOF and TCR beta sequencing to define a peripheral blood immune signature of response to PD-1 blockade in classical Hodgkin lymphoma.

To note about this clone: The antigen it binds to is not known. No base quality information exists; no much larger clone differs at one position.

Genomic DNA was isolated using the Qiagen DNeasy kit from unsorted PBMCs as well as from negatively selected CD4+ and CD8+ fractions. Using primers that anneal to V and J segments, immunoSEQ multiplex PCR amplified the TCR beta CDR3 regions. A synthetic immune receptor repertoire was used to minimize amplification bias, and any residual bias was removed computationally once sequencing was done. Concerning the study's data processing: Custom Python scripts were used to quantify repertoire diversity as the Shannon entropy index. Unsorted, CD4+ and CD8+ repertoires were analyzed separately, except in combined analyses where CD4+ and CD8+ sequences were merged in silico. Clonal expansion was defined as a frequency increase of at least 2-fold after treatment compared with C1D1, and clones undetected at baseline were assigned a pseudocount of 0.5. Singleton clones were defined as clones with 0 or 1 copy at C1D1, and non-singleton clones were defined as clones with 2 or more copies. Clones expanded in unsorted samples were labelled as CD4+, CD8+ or unknown by matching protein sequences in sorted samples from the same patient. Wilcoxon tests on paired samples were used to test changes in diversity from C1D1 to C4D1. Here the immuneACCESS table is served through TCRdb, limited to in-frame sequences with V and J called. Missing clones are a known gap in these copies; in checked studies unresolved V genes cover under half, and the rest lacks a known reason. For V, J and clone size, that table is used; D and trimming come from the DNA. This sample holds 30,000 to 40,000 clones; about 93% were observed only once. The ten top clones hold 0.25% to 0.35% of the sample.

The time point tag for this specimen amounts to: cycle 4 day 1 (C4D1), after less than 7 weeks of nivolumab. Every trial patient had relapsed following autologous stem cell transplantation, and prior brentuximab vedotin exposure was what differed among cohorts A, B and C. Magnetic negative selection with a Miltenyi CD4+ T cell isolation kit was used to purify CD4+ T cells from thawed PBMCs. A total of around 59 patients with relapsed/refractory classical Hodgkin lymphoma made up the trial cohort, and each patient's best overall response was complete response, partial response or progressive disease. In the multi-cohort phase II CheckMate 205 trial, trial patients received single-agent nivolumab. Best overall response was determined by an independent review committee according to the 2007 International Working Group response criteria. Trial PBMCs were obtained immediately prior to nivolumab initiation (C1D1) and on therapy at cycle 2 day 1 and cycle 4 day 1. Peripheral blood was collected in 8 mL Vacutainer Cell Preparation Tubes, from which PBMCs were isolated by centrifugation and then cryopreserved. Purified CD4+ and CD8+ fractions were prepared only for cases with an additional available PBMC sample. Magnetically labelled cells were removed on LS columns in a quadroMACS separator, and the flow-through was retained as the purified fraction.

Overall results and qualifications from the work: Lower diversity was seen in patients whose nivolumab began less than 1 year after ASCT, and these patients were left out of later analyses so that immune reconstitution would not confound the results. Baseline TCR diversity was reported as lower in newly diagnosed patients than in healthy donors, and lower still in relapsed/refractory patients. The study was limited to a single clinical trial cohort, and causes of repertoire differences, possibly disease activity or prior therapy, remained undefined. CD4+ but not CD8+ TCR diversity rose significantly by C4D1 (p=0.0027 vs p=0.16), most apparent in complete responders (p=0.02). Trial patients achieving complete response had baseline diversity similar to newly diagnosed patients, whereas partial responders and progressors had significantly lower diversity.

The clonotype comes from a human donor with classical Hodgkin lymphoma. The source material was CD4+ T cells from blood, sampled before the fourth cycle of nivolumab.

The nucleotide sequence is given as TGTGCCAGCAACAAAGGAGTTACAAGCGGCAATGAGCAGTTCTTC. It translates to CASNKGVTSGNEQFF. Recombination connected TRBV9 to TRBJ2-1, with TRBD2 tentatively as D gene (5 bases match). There are 15 amino acids in the CDR3, from cysteine to phenylalanine inclusive. Only the CDR3 portion is preserved as DNA: 45 bases, with reading frame beginning at the first base. Trimming at the junction amounts to 6 bases on V and 6 bases on J, and the germline ends lie 19 bases apart. The germline V gene supplies CDR1 SGDLS and CDR2 YYNGEE. Extended through the reference TRBV9 and TRBJ2-1 proteins, this CDR3 yields the full variable domain: DSGVTQTPKHLITATGQRVTLRCSPRSGDLSVYWYQQSLDQGLQFLIQYYNGEERAKGNILERFSAQQFPDLHSELNLSSLELGDSALYFCASNKGVTSGNEQFFGPGTRLTVL.